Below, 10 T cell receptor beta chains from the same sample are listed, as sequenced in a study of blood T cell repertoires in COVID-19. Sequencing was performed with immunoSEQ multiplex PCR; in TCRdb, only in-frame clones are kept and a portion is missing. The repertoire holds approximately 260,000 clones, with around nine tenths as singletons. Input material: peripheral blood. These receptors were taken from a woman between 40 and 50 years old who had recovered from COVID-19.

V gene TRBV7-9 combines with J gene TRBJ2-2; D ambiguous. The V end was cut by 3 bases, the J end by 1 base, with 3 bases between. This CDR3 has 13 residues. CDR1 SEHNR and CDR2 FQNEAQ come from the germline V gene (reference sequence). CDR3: CASSFGNTGELFF. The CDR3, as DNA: TGTGCCAGCAGCTTCGGGAACACCGGGGAGCTGTTTTTT.

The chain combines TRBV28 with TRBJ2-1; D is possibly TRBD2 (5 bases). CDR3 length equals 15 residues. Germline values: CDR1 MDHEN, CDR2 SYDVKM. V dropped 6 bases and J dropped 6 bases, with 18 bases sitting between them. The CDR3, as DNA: TGTGCCAGCAGCCCCCCGCGGGTTTCGGGCAATGAGCAGTTCTTC. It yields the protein CASSPPRVSGNEQFF. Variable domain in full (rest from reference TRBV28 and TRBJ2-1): DVKVTQSSRYLVKRTGEKVFLECVQDMDHENMFWYRQDPGLGLRLIYFSYDVKMKEKGDIPEGYSVSREKKERFSLILESASTNQTSMYLCASSPPRVSGNEQFFGPGTRLTVL.

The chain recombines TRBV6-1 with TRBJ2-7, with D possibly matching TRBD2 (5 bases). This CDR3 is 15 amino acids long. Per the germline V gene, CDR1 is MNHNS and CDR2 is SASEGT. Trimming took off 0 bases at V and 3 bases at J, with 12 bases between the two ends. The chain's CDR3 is CASSEAVQRVYEQYF. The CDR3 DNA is TGTGCCAGCAGTGAAGCGGTACAGAGGGTCTACGAGCAGTACTTC.

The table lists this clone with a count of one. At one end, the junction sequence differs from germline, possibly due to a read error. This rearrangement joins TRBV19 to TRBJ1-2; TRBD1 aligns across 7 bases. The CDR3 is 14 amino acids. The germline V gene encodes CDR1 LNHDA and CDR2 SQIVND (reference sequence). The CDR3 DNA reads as TGTGCCAGTAGTTTCCGGGACAGTAACCATGGCTACACCTTC. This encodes CASSFRDSNHGYTF.

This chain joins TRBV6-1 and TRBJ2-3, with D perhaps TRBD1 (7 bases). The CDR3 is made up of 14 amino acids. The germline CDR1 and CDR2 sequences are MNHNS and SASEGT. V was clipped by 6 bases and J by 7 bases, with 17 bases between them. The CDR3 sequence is CASRDSGGNYTQYF. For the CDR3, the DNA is TGTGCCAGCAGAGATTCAGGGGGGAACTATACGCAGTATTTT.

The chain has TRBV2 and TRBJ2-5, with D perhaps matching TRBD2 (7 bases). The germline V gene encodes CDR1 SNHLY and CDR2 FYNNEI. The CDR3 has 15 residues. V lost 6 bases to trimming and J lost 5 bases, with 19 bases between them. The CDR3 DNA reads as TGTGCCAGCAGGAAAGGAGGGGGGGCTTGGGAGACCCAGTACTTC. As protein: CASRKGGGAWETQYF.

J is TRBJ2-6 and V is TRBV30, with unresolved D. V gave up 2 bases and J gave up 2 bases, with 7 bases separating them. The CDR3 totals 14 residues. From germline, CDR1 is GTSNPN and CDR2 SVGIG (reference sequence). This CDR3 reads CAWSSGTGANVLTF. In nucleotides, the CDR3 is TGTGCCTGGAGTTCGGGTACTGGGGCCAACGTCCTGACTTTC.

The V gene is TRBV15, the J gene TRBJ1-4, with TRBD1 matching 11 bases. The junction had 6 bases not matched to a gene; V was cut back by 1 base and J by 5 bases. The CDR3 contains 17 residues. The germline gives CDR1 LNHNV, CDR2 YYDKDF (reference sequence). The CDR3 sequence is CATSRVGTGGSNEKLFF. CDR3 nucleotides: TGTGCCACCAGCAGAGTGGGGACAGGGGGTTCAAATGAAAAACTGTTTTTT.

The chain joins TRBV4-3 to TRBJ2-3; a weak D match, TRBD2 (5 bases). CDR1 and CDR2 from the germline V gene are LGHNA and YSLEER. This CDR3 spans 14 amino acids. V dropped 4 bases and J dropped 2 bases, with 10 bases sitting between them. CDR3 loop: CASSLGLFTDTQYF. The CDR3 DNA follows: TGCGCCAGCAGCCTCGGACTGTTCACAGATACGCAGTATTTT.

CDR3 amino acids: CASSFKETQYF. The CDR3, as DNA: TGTGCCAGCAGCTTTAAAGAGACCCAGTACTTC. This chain links TRBV7-9 with TRBJ2-5; no clear D. Germline CDR1 reads SEHNR; CDR2 reads FQNEAQ (reference sequence). The V and J ends lost 3 bases and 3 bases respectively, with 2 bases between them. The CDR3 extends over 11 amino acids.